These 28 T cell receptor beta chains originate from one sample sequenced in a study of blood T cell repertoires in COVID-19. Sequencing was performed with immunoSEQ multiplex PCR; in TCRdb, only in-frame clones are kept and a portion is missing. The sample lists 200,000 to 250,000 clones, about 83% occurring once. The sequencing sample was made of peripheral blood. These receptors came from a human donor in a cohort sampled during active COVID-19.

The rearrangement links TRBV7-2 to TRBJ1-2; D call uncertain. This CDR3 has 14 amino acids. The germline gives CDR1 SGHTA, CDR2 FQGNSA. The V and J ends lost 1 base and 2 bases respectively, with 8 bases between them. The CDR3 DNA reads as TGTGCCAGCAGCTTAGATAACAGCAACTATGGCTACACCTTC. Its protein is CASSLDNSNYGYTF.

J is TRBJ2-3 and V is TRBV7-9; D is perhaps TRBD2 (6 bases). Germline CDR1 and CDR2: SEHNR and FQNEAQ (reference sequence). V lost 3 bases and J 4 bases, leaving 8 bases between the germline ends. This CDR3 is 13 amino acids long. This CDR3 is CASSFGRPDTQYF. The CDR3 DNA is TGTGCCAGCAGCTTTGGGAGGCCAGATACGCAGTATTTT.

This clone was recorded only once. This sample also contains other DNA sequences that code for the same CDR3. The CDR3 DNA sequence: TGTGCCTGGCGAAGGGACAGGCCCTACGAGCAGTACTTC. Its protein product is CAWRRDRPYEQYF. The chain employs TRBV30 and TRBJ2-7, with 8 bases aligning to TRBD1. This CDR3 has 13 amino acids. The J segment lost 2 bases and the V segment lost 5 bases, leaving 5 bases of the junction unmatched. The germline V gene encodes CDR1 GTSNPN and CDR2 SVGIG (reference sequence).

This chain links TRBV9 with TRBJ1-6; 8 bases agree with TRBD1. The CDR3 is made up of 17 amino acids. Germline CDR1 is SGDLS and CDR2 is YYNGEE. V trimming: 4 bases; J trimming: 9 bases; junction bases outside the gene matches: 15. DNA for the CDR3: TGTGCCAGCAGCTCCCGGACAGGGACCGGTTTAGGTTCACCCCTCCACTTT. Amino acid sequence: CASSSRTGTGLGSPLHF.

This sequence joins TRBV10-2 and TRBJ1-6; D possibly corresponds to TRBD1 (6 bases). In germline, CDR1 is WSHSY, CDR2 SAAADI. CDR3 size: 14 residues. Trimming left V 6 bases short and J 5 bases short, with 11 bases between. The DNA for the CDR3 is TGCGCCAGCAGAGGGGGGGTGAATAATTCACCCCTCCACTTT. Its translation: CASRGGVNNSPLHF.

This chain uses TRBV3-1 (or the pseudogene TRBV3-2) with TRBJ1-1, with D unresolved. Trimming took 0 bases from V and 1 from J, leaving 12 bases between them. Germline CDR1 and CDR2: LGHDT and YNNKEL (reference sequence). The CDR3 consists of 16 residues. CDR3 region: CASSQDFRGRNTEAFF. The CDR3, as DNA: TGTGCCAGCAGCCAAGATTTCCGCGGGAGGAACACTGAAGCTTTCTTT.

The chain combines TRBV6-5 with TRBJ1-2, with TRBD1 matching 8 bases. V was clipped by 7 bases and J by 5 bases; unmatched bases: 6. This CDR3 contains 13 residues. Per germline, CDR1 MNHEY and CDR2 SVGAGI. CDR3 amino acids: CASTRQGKYGYTF. CDR3 sequence (DNA): TGTGCCAGCACTAGACAGGGGAAGTATGGCTACACCTTC.

As concerns this clone: A read error may produce the germline difference seen at one junction end. The rearrangement uses TRBV7-7 and TRBJ1-6; 12 positions match TRBD1. The CDR3 covers 19 residues. Germline V gene lookup returns CDR1 SSHAT and CDR2 FNYEAQ (reference sequence). The CDR3 DNA follows: TGTGCTAGCAGCTTCCGGGACAGGGGGCAAAGGTCCTATAATTCACCCCTCCACTTT. This sequence encodes CASSFRDRGQRSYNSPLHF.

The chain combines TRBV6-6 with TRBJ1-3, with 9 bases identical to TRBD1. The CDR3 totals 15 residues. With V trimmed by 7 bases and J by 4 bases, 8 bases remained unmatched. Germline CDR1 reads MNHNY; CDR2 reads SVGAGI (reference sequence). CDR3 sequence: CASTYRDRVGNTIYF. CDR3 coding DNA: TGTGCCAGCACCTACCGGGACAGGGTAGGAAACACCATATATTTT.

V and J are TRBV7-2 and TRBJ2-3; TRBD2 aligns across 8 bases. V shed 3 bases, J shed 0 bases, and the junction held 2 bases outside the gene matches. There are 15 residues in the CDR3. CDR1 is SGHTA and CDR2 is FQGNSA in the germline V gene. The CDR3 DNA sequence: TGTGCCAGCAGCTTGAGCGGGAGAAGCACAGATACGCAGTATTTT. The encoded protein is CASSLSGRSTDTQYF. The whole variable domain, remainder taken from reference TRBV7-2 and TRBJ2-3, is GAGVSQSPSNKVTEKGKDVELRCDPISGHTALYWYRQSLGQGLEFLIYFQGNSAPDKSGLPSDRFSAERTGGSVSTLTIQRTQQEDSAVYLCASSLSGRSTDTQYFGPGTRLTVL.

The V gene is TRBV3-1 (or the pseudogene TRBV3-2), the J gene TRBJ2-3, with 12 bases matching TRBD2. The germline CDR1 and CDR2 sequences are LGHDT and YNNKEL (reference sequence). With V trimmed by 1 base and J by 1 base, 3 bases remained unmatched. The CDR3 sequence is 17 residues long. The CDR3 sequence: CASSQGGTSGRTDTQYF. CDR3 bases: TGTGCCAGCAGCCAAGGAGGGACTAGCGGGCGCACAGATACGCAGTATTTT.

The chain employs TRBV10-3 and TRBJ1-4; D not certain. This CDR3 comprises 15 residues. The V and J ends lost 3 bases and 0 bases respectively, with 8 bases between them. In germline, CDR1 is ENHRY, CDR2 SYGVKD. The CDR3: CAISESATTNEKLFF. The CDR3 coding sequence is TGTGCCATCAGTGAAAGCGCAACAACTAATGAAAAACTGTTTTTT.

The V call is TRBV25-1, the J call TRBJ1-5; unclear D gene. Germline V CDR1 and CDR2: MGHDK, SYGVNS. V was clipped by 1 base and J by 0 bases, with 10 bases between them. The CDR3 totals 16 residues. The CDR3 DNA reads as TGTGCCAGCAGTGAATCGGGGTGGTATAGCAATCAGCCCCAGCATTTT. Its protein is CASSESGWYSNQPQHF.

J is TRBJ2-1 and V is TRBV27; a possible D gene is TRBD1 (5 bases). The CDR3 length is 16 residues. In germline, CDR1 is MNHEY, CDR2 SMNVEV (reference sequence). V was trimmed by 6 bases and J by 4 bases, leaving 19 bases between them. The CDR3 loop reads CASSFLGAGFYNEQFF. The CDR3 coding sequence is TGTGCCAGCAGCTTCTTAGGGGCAGGGTTTTACAATGAGCAGTTCTTC.

The chain carries TRBV28 and TRBJ2-1; TRBD2 agrees at 10 bases. V trimming: 7 bases; J trimming: 4 bases; junction bases outside the gene matches: 7. Germline V gene sequence: CDR1 MDHEN, CDR2 SYDVKM. This CDR3 is built from 15 residues. The CDR3 DNA is TGTGCCAGCATCGGTACTAGCGGGGATTACAATGAGCAGTTCTTC. Translating gives CASIGTSGDYNEQFF.

This clone has just one count. The V call is TRBV6-6, the J call TRBJ1-3; TRBD1 might be the D (5 bases). This CDR3 spans 16 amino acids. Per germline, CDR1 MNHNY and CDR2 SVGAGI (reference sequence). With 2 bases removed from V and 0 bases from J, the gap between germline ends came to 11 bases. In nucleotides, the CDR3 is TGTGCCAGCAGTTACCCCTCAGGGCCCTCTGGAAACACCATATATTTT. It codes for CASSYPSGPSGNTIYF.

In this sample, this clone turned up once. The chain uses TRBV28 and TRBJ1-4; 7 positions agree with TRBD1. Germline-derived CDR1 and CDR2 are MDHEN and SYDVKM. J gave up 5 bases and V 10 bases, and 4 bases lay outside the gene matches. The CDR3 is made up of 12 amino acids. CDR3 amino acids: CATRTGNEKLFF. The CDR3 coding sequence is TGTGCCACTAGGACAGGCAATGAAAAACTGTTTTTT.

This chain links TRBV10-1 with TRBJ2-7; possibly TRBD1 for D (5 bases). Germline loops: CDR1 WNHNN, CDR2 SYGVQD (reference sequence). V lost 4 bases and J 5 bases, leaving 12 bases between the germline ends. The CDR3 runs 13 residues. This chain's CDR3 is CASSASGIDEQYF. CDR3 sequence (DNA): TGCGCCAGCAGTGCCTCAGGGATCGACGAGCAGTACTTC.

The chain recombines TRBV5-1 with TRBJ2-1; D is perhaps TRBD2 (5 bases). The CDR3 contains 15 residues. Germline V lookup: CDR1 SGHRS, CDR2 YFSETQ. Trimming stripped 4 bases from V and 0 bases from J, with 11 bases between. The CDR3 here is CASSLYGDSYNEQFF. CDR3 DNA: TGCGCCAGCAGCCTATACGGGGACTCCTACAATGAGCAGTTCTTC.

This clone was found once. V gene TRBV29-1 combines with J gene TRBJ1-1, with a weak D call TRBD1 (5 bases). V lost 3 bases and J lost 4, with 12 bases in between. CDR1 and CDR2 (germline): SQVTM, ANQGSEA. The CDR3 is 13 residues long. In DNA form, the CDR3 reads TGCAGCGTTGAGATACAAGGGGCCACTGAAGCTTTCTTT. Amino acid sequence: CSVEIQGATEAFF.

The rearrangement uses TRBV3-1 (or the pseudogene TRBV3-2) and TRBJ1-1; tentatively, D is TRBD1 (5 bases). This CDR3 has 14 amino acids. In germline, CDR1 is LGHDT, CDR2 YNNKEL (reference sequence). V lost 4 bases and J lost 4, with 13 bases in between. In nucleotides, the CDR3 is TGTGCCAGCAGCCCGCAACGGGGGGGCACTGAAGCTTTCTTT. Amino acids: CASSPQRGGTEAFF.

The chain has TRBV28 and TRBJ2-7, with D maybe TRBD1 (6 bases). This CDR3 spans 15 amino acids. Germline lookup yields CDR1 MDHEN and CDR2 SYDVKM. V was cut by 5 bases and J by 5 bases, with 19 bases left in between. The CDR3 DNA reads TGTGCCAGCAGTCAGAGAGGGGGAGTGCTTCACGAGCAGTACTTC. Its translation: CASSQRGGVLHEQYF.

Only one count was recorded for this clone. The chain has TRBV11-2 and TRBJ2-3, with 8 bases fitting TRBD2. Germline V gene data show CDR1 as SGHAT and CDR2 as FQNNGV. The CDR3 is 15 residues long. J gave up 5 bases and V 1 base, and 5 bases lay outside the gene matches. For the CDR3, the DNA is TGTGCCAGCAGCTTAGCGGGAGGGGCCGAAGATACGCAGTATTTT. This gives the protein CASSLAGGAEDTQYF.

The chain recombines TRBV4-1 with TRBJ1-3, with D maybe TRBD1 (6 bases). The CDR3 runs to 17 residues. V lost 4 bases and J 3 bases, leaving 19 bases between the germline ends. Germline assignment: CDR1 MGHRA and CDR2 YSYEKL. This CDR3 is CASSPGLTGYFGNTIYF. The CDR3 region has the DNA TGCGCCAGCAGCCCGGGATTAACAGGGTACTTTGGAAACACCATATATTTT.

The CDR3 spells CAISESTGNQPQHF. CDR3 DNA sequence: TGTGCCATCAGTGAGTCGACAGGCAATCAGCCCCAGCATTTT. The chain links TRBV10-3 to TRBJ1-5, with D perhaps matching TRBD1 (5 bases). In germline, CDR1 is ENHRY, CDR2 SYGVKD. This CDR3 comprises 14 residues. Trimming pared 0 bases from V and 2 bases from J, leaving 5 bases between.

V is TRBV6-5 and J is TRBJ1-5; 8 bases align to TRBD1. Germline V CDR1 and CDR2: MNHEY, SVGAGI. Unmatched junction bases numbered 4, after V lost 5 bases and J lost 4 bases. The CDR3 has 14 amino acids. CDR3 amino acids: CASSLGQANQPQHF. The DNA of the CDR3 is TGTGCCAGCAGTCTGGGACAGGCAAATCAGCCCCAGCATTTT.

The rearrangement links TRBV5-4 to TRBJ2-5, with 7 bases identical to TRBD2. The germline gives CDR1 SGHNT, CDR2 YYREEE (reference sequence). V was clipped by 0 bases and J by 5 bases; unmatched bases: 16. The CDR3 spans 18 residues. The CDR3 spells CASSLGARTAGVGETQYF. Written as DNA, the CDR3 is TGTGCCAGCAGCTTGGGGGCGCGAACGGCGGGGGTCGGTGAGACCCAGTACTTC.

This rearrangement joins TRBV11-3 to TRBJ2-5, with 12 positions matching TRBD2. This CDR3 contains 16 residues. V was pared by 1 base and J by 2 bases, with 2 bases of the junction left unmatched. Germline values: CDR1 SGHNT, CDR2 YENEEA. The CDR3 region is CASSLGLAGEQETQYF. CDR3 DNA: TGTGCCAGCAGCTTAGGACTAGCGGGGGAGCAAGAGACCCAGTACTTC. Based on the CDR3 plus reference TRBV11-3 and TRBJ2-5, the full variable domain is EAGVVQSPRYKIIEKKQPVAFWCNPISGHNTLYWYLQNLGQGPELLIRYENEEAVDDSQLPKDRFSAERLKGVDSTLKIQPAELGDSAVYLCASSLGLAGEQETQYFGPGTRLLVL.